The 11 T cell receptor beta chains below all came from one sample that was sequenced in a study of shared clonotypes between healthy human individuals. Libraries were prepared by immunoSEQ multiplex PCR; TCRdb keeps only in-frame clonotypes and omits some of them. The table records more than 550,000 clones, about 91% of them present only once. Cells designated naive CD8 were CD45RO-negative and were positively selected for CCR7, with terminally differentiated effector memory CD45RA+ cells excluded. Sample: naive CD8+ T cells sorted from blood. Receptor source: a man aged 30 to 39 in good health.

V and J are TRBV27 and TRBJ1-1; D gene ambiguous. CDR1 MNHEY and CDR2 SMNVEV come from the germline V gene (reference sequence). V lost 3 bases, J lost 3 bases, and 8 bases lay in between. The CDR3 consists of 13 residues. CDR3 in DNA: TGTGCCAGCAGTTTTGGGGTGGACACTGAAGCTTTCTTT. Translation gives CASSFGVDTEAFF.

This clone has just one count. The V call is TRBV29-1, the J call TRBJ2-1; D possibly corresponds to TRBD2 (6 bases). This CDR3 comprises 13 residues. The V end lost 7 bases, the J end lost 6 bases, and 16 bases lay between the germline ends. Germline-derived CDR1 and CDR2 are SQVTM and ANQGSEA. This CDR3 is CSARFGDSNEQFF. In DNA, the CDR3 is TGCAGCGCTCGCTTTGGGGACTCCAATGAGCAGTTCTTC.

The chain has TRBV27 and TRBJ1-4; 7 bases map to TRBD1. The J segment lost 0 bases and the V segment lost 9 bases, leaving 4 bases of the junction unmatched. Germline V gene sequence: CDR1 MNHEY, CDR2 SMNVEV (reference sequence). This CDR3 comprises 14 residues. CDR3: CARVGTATNEKLFF. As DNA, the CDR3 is TGTGCCAGAGTCGGGACAGCAACTAATGAAAAACTGTTTTTT. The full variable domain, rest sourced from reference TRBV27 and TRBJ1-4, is EAQVTQNPRYLITVTGKKLTVTCSQNMNHEYMSWYRQDPGLGLRQIYYSMNVEVTDKGDVPEGYKVSRKEKRNFPLILESPSPNQTSLYFCARVGTATNEKLFFGSGTQLSVL.

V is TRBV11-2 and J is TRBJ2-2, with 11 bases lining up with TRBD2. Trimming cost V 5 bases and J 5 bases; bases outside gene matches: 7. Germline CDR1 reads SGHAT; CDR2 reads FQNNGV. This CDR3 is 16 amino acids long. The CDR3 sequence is CASSPGLAGRTGELFF. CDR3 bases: TGTGCCAGCAGCCCAGGACTAGCGGGTCGGACCGGGGAGCTGTTTTTT.

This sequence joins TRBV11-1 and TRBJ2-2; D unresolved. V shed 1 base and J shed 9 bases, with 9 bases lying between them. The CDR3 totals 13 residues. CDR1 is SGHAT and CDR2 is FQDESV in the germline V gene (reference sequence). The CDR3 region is CASSLGNGWELFF. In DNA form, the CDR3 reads TGTGCCAGCAGCTTAGGAAATGGGTGGGAGCTGTTTTTT.

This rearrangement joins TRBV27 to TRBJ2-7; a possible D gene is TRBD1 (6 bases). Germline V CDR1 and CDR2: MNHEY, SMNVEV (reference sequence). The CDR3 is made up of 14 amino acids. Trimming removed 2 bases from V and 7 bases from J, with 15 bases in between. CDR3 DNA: TGTGCCAGCAGTTTACTGGGCAGGGGTGGGGAGCAGTACTTC. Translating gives CASSLLGRGGEQYF.

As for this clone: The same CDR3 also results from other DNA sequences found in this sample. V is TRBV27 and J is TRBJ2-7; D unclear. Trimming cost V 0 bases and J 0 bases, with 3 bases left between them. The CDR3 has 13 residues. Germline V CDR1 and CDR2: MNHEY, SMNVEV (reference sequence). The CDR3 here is CASSLSPSYEQYF. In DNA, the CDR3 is TGTGCCAGCAGTTTATCCCCCTCCTACGAGCAGTACTTC.

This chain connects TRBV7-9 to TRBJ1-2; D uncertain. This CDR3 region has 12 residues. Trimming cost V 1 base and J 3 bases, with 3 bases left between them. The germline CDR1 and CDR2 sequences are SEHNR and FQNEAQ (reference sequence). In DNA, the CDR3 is TGTGCCAGCAGCTTAGTTCACTATGGCTACACCTTC. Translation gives CASSLVHYGYTF.

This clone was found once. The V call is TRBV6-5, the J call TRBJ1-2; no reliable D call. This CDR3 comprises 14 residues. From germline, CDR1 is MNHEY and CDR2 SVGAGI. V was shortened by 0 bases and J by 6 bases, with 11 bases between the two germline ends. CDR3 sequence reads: CASSYSTEADGYTF. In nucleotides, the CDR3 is TGTGCCAGCAGTTACTCGACCGAGGCTGATGGCTACACCTTC.

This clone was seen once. The CDR3 loop reads CASSPPGLAGVSNEQFF. Here the CDR3 DNA reads TGTGCCAGCAGTCCACCAGGACTAGCGGGAGTCAGCAATGAGCAGTTCTTC. V and J are TRBV2 and TRBJ2-1; the match to TRBD2 covers 13 bases. Germline V lookup: CDR1 SNHLY, CDR2 FYNNEI. The CDR3 runs 17 residues. J lost 6 bases, V lost 5 bases, and 10 bases had no gene match.

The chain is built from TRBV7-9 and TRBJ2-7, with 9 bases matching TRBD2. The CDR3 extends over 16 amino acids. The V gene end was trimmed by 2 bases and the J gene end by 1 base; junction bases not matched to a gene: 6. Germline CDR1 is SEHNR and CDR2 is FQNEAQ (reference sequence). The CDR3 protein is CASSLLSSGTSYEQYF. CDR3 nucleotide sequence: TGTGCCAGCAGCTTACTATCTAGCGGGACTTCCTACGAGCAGTACTTC.